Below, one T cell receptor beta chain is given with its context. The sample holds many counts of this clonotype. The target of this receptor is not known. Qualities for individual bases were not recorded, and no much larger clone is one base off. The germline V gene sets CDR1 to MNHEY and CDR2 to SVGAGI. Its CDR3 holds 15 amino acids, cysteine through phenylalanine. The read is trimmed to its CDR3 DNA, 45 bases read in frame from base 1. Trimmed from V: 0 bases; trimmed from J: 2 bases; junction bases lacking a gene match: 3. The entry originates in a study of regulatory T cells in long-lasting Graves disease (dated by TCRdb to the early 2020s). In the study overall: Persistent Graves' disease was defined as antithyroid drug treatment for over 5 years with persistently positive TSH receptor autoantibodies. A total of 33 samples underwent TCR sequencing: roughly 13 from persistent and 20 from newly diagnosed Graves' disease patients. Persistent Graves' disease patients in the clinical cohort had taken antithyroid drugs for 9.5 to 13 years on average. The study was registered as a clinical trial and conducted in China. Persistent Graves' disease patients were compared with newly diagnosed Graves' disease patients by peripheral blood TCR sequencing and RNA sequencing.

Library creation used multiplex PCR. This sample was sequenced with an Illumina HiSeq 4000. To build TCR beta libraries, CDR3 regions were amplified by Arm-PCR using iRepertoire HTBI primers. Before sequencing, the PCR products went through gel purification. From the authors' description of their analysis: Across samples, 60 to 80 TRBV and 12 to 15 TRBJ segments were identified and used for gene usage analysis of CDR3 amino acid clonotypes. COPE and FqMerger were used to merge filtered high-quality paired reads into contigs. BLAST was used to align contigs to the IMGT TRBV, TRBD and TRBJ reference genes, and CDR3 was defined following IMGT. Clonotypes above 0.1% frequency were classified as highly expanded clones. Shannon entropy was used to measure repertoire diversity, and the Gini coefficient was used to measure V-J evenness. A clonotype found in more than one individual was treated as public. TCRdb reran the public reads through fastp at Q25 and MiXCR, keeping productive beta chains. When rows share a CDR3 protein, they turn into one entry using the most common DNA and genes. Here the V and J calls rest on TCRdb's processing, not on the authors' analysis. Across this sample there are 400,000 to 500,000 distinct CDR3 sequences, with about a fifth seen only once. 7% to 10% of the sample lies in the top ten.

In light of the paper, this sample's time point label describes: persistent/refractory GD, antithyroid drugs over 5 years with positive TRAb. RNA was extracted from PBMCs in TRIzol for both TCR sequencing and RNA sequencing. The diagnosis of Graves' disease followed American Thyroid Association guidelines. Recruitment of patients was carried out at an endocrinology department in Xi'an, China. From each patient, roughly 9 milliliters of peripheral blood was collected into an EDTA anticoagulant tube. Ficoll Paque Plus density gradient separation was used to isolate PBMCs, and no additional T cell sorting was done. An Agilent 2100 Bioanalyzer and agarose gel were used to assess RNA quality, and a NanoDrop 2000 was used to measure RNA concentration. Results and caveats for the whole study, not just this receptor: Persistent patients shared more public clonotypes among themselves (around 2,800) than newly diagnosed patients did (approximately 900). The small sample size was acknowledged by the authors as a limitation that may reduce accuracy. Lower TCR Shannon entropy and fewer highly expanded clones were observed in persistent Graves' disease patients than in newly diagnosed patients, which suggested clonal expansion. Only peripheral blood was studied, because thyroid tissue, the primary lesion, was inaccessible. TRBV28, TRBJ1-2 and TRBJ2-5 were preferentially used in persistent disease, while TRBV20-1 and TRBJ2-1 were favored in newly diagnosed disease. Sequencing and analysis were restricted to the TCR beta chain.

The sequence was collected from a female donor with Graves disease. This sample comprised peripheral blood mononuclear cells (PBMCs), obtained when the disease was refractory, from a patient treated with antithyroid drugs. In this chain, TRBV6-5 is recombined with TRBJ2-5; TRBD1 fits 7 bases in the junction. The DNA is TGTGCCAGCAGTTACTCGGGGGACAGACAAGAGACCCAGTACTTC. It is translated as CASSYSGDRQETQYF.